This TCR beta chain comes out of a study of Ad26.COV2.S vaccination and SARS-CoV-2 variants. Study as a whole: Intramuscularly, Ad26.COV2.S was given either once or twice, 56 days apart.

TCRdb's table, derived via immunoSEQ multiplex PCR, lists solely in-frame clones and lacks some. The profile shows 300,000 to 350,000 clones, 85% of them singletons. The length of the CDR3 is 12 residues. Germline values: CDR1 DFQATT, CDR2 SNEGSKA (reference sequence). V lost 3 bases and J lost 5, with 10 bases in between. Treatment here: approximately 18 received Ad26.COV2.S at low or high dose, single or two shots; about five received placebo; per-sample allocation not given. Collection of the samples took place on day 63 after the first injection of vaccine or placebo. Vaccination employed an Ad26 vector expressing the Wuhan-strain SARS-CoV-2 spike.

Sequencing used peripheral blood, obtained in a trial of Ad26.COV2.S vaccine versus placebo. This chain connects TRBV20-1 to TRBJ1-2; no clear D. The receptor was derived from a person between 18 and 60 years old who received the Ad26.COV2.S COVID-19 vaccine or a placebo. The CDR3 protein is CSASGTYYGYTF. The CDR3, as DNA: TGCAGTGCTAGTGGCACATATTATGGCTACACCTTC.